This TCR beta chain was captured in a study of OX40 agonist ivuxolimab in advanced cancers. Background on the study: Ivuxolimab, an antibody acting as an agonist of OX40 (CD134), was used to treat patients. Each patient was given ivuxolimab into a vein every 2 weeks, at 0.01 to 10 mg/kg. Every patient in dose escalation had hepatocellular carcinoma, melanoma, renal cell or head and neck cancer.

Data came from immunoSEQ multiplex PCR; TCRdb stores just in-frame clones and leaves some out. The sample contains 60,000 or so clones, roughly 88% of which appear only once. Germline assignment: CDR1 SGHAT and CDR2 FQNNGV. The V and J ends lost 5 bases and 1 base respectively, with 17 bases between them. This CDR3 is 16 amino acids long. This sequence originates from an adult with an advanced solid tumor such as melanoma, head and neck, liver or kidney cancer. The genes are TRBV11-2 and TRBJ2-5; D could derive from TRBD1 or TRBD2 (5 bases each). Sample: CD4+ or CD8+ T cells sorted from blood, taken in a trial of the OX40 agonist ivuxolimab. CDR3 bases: TGTGCCAGCAGCACTAGGGGTCCCCAGATCCAAGAGACCCAGTACTTC. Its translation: CASSTRGPQIQETQYF.